This T cell receptor (beta chain) appears in the sequencing data of a study of blood T cell repertoires in COVID-19. The V and J ends lost 5 bases and 2 bases respectively, with 9 bases between them. The CDR3 extends over 13 amino acids. Using immunoSEQ multiplex PCR, the repertoire was profiled, and TCRdb retains in-frame clones only, with some absent. The table includes over 60,000 clones, roughly 89% detected once. This chain connects TRBV12-3 or TRBV12-4 to TRBJ1-1, with D perhaps matching TRBD1 (5 bases). This TCR derives from a man aged 45 to 65 with acute or convalescent COVID-19. Sequenced: peripheral blood. Here the CDR3 DNA reads TGTGCCAGCAGTGAACAGGCTAACACTGAAGCTTTCTTT. This gives the protein CASSEQANTEAFF.